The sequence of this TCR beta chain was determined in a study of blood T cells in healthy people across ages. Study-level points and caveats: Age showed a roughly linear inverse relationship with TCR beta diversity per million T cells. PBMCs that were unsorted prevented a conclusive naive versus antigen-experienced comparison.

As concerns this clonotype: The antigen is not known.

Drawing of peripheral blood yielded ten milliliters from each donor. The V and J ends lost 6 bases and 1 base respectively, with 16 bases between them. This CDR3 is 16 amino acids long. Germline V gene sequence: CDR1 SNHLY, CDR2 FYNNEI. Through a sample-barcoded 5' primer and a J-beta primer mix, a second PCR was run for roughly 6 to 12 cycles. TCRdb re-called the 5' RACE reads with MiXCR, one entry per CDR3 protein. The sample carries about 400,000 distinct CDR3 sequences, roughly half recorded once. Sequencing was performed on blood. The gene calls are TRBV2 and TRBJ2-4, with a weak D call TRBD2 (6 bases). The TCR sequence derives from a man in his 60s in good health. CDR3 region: CASRWGGPLAKNIQYF. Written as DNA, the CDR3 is TGTGCCAGCAGATGGGGAGGACCTTTGGCCAAAAACATTCAGTACTTC.